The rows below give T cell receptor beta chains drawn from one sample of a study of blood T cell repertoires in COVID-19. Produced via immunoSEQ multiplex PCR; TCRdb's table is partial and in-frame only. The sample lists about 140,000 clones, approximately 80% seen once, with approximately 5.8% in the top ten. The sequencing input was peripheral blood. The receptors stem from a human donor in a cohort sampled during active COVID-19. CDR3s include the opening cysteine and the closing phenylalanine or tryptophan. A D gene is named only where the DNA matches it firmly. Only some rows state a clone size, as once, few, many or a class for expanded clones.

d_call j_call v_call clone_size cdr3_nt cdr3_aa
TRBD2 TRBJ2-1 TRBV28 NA TGTGCCAGCAGTTTAATTAAAGCGGGGGGGCCTGACAATGAGCAGTTCTTC CASSLIKAGGPDNEQFF
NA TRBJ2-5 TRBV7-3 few TGTGCCAGCAGCCTCATCGGAGGCGGCAGAACCCAGTACTTC CASSLIGGGRTQYF
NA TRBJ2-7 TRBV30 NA TGTGCCTGGAGTTGGGGGGAGCGGTCCTACGAGCAGTACTTC CAWSWGERSYEQYF
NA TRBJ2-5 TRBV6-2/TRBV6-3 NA TGTGCCAGCAGTTACTCCGGGACCCAGTACTTC CASSYSGTQYF
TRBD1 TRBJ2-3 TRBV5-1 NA TGCGCCAGCAGCTCTCGCAGGGGGAATACGCAGTATTTT CASSSRRGNTQYF
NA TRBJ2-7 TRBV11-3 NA TGTGCCAGCAGCAGAGGAGGGGGGGCGGTCGAGCAGTACTTC CASSRGGGAVEQYF
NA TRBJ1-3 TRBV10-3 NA TGTGCCATCAGGGTCGGAGTCTCTGGAAACACCATATATTTT CAIRVGVSGNTIYF
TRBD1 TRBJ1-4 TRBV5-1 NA TGCGCCAGCAGCAAAGACAGGGGTATATCGAACAATGAAAAACTGTTTTTT CASSKDRGISNNEKLFF
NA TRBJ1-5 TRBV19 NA TGTGCCAGTAGTATACCGCCGGTTGGGGGGCAGCCCCAGCATTTT CASSIPPVGGQPQHF
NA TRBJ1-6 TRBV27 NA TGTGCCAGCAGTTTAATTACTGGGGGCGAATCACCCCTCCACTTT CASSLITGGESPLHF
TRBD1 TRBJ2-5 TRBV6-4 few TGTGCCAGCACCGGGCCCCGGGACAGGCCCCAAGAGACCCAGTACTTC CASTGPRDRPQETQYF
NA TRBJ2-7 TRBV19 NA TGTGCCAGTAGGAAGGTGACTAGCTCCTACGAGCAGTACTTC CASRKVTSSYEQYF
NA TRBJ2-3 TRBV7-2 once TGTGCCAGCAGCCTAAATCGAGGAGTAGATACGCAGTATTTT CASSLNRGVDTQYF
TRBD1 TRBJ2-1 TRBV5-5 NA TGTGCCAGCAGTTTCGGGACAGGGACTATCAATGAGCAGTTCTTC CASSFGTGTINEQFF
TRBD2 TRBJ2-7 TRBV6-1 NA TGTGCCAGCAGTGAAGACCGGGGACTAGCGGGGCGCTACGAGCAGTACTTC CASSEDRGLAGRYEQYF
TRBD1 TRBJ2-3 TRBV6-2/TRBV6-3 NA TGTGCCAGCAGTTACGGACAGGGTACAGATACGCAGTATTTT CASSYGQGTDTQYF
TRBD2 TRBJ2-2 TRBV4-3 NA TGCGCCAGCAGCCCCGGCGCGGGGGGCCTCACCGGGGAGCTGTTTTTT CASSPGAGGLTGELFF
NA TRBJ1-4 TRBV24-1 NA TGTGCCACCAATAGTCGGGGGGGGAGTAATGAAAAACTGTTTTTT CATNSRGGSNEKLFF
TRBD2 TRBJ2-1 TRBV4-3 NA TGCGCCAGCAGCCAAGTGGCGGGGGGTTACAATGAGCAGTTCTTC CASSQVAGGYNEQFF
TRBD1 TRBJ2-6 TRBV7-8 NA TGTGCCAGCAGCTTAGGAGCAGGGGGAGAGGGTACTGGGGCCAACGTCCTGACTTTC CASSLGAGGEGTGANVLTF
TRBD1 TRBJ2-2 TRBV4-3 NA TGCGCCAGCAGCCAAGACCCCGGGACAGGGATTTTGGCCGGGGAGCTGTTTTTT CASSQDPGTGILAGELFF
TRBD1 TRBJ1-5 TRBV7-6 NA TGTGCCAGCAGCATCACAGGGGGCTTCAATCAGCCCCAGCATTTT CASSITGGFNQPQHF
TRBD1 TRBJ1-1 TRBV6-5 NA TGTGCCAGCAGGGACAGGATCTTGAACACTGAAGCTTTCTTT CASRDRILNTEAFF
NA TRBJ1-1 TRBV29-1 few TGCAGCGTCCGGTGGAGAAACACTGAAGCTTTCTTT CSVRWRNTEAFF
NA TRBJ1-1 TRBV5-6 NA TGTGCCAGCAGCTTGGGAACCAGGGGCACTGAAGCTTTCTTT CASSLGTRGTEAFF
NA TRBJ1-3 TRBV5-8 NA TGTGCCAGCAGCCTTAGGTGGAACAGGGAGAATGGAAACACCATATATTTT CASSLRWNRENGNTIYF
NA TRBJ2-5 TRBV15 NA TGTGCCACCAGCCTTAGCGGAGGCGATGAGACCCAGTACTTC CATSLSGGDETQYF
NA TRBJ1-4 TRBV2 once TGTGCCAGCAGTGACCAGGGCCCCGCTAATGAAAAACTGTTTTTT CASSDQGPANEKLFF
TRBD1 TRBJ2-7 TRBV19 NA TGTGCCAGTAGTACGACAGGGGGCGGAGGCGAGCAGTACTTC CASSTTGGGGEQYF
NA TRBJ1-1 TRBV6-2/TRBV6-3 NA TGTGCCAGCAGCCCCGTAGGCAGGGGCGAAGCTTTCTTT CASSPVGRGEAFF
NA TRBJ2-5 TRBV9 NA TGTGCCAGCAGCGTAGCTGGGGCCCTCGGAACCCAGTACTTC CASSVAGALGTQYF
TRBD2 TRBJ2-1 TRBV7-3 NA TGTGCCAGCAGGTTACCGGGGGGAGCGGGACACAATGAGCAGTTCTTC CASRLPGGAGHNEQFF
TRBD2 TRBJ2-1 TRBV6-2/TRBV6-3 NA TGTGCCAGCAGTTGGCGGCGGGGGGATGAGCAGTTCTTC CASSWRRGDEQFF
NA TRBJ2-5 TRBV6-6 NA TGTGCCAGCAGTTTTACTCGCAAACAAGAGACCCAGTACTTC CASSFTRKQETQYF
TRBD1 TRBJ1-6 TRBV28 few TGTGCCAGCAGTTTAACAGGCGACAGGGGGAGGTTCACTTCACCCCTCCACTTT CASSLTGDRGRFTSPLHF
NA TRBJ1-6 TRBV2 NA TGTGCCAGCAGCGGAGTAGAACCCGGGGGATTTTATAATTCACCCCTCCACTTT CASSGVEPGGFYNSPLHF
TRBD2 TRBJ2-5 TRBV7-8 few TGTGCCAGCAGCGCAACTAGCGGGGGGGCAGAGACCCAGTACTTC CASSATSGGAETQYF
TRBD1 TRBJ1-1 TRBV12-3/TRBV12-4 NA TGTGCCAGCACCCCGACAGGGCGGACTGAAGCTTTCTTT CASTPTGRTEAFF
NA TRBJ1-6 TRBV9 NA TGTGCCAGCAGCGTAGAGGGGGAGTTGAGGTCGCCCCTCCACTTT CASSVEGELRSPLHF
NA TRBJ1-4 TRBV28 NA TGTGCCAGCAGTCCCCGGAGCGGGGGTGTGGAAAAACTGTTTTTT CASSPRSGGVEKLFF
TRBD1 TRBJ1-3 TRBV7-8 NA TGTGCCAGCAGCCCGAACCTGGACAGGCTCTCTGGAAACACCATATATTTT CASSPNLDRLSGNTIYF
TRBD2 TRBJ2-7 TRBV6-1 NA TGTGCCAGCAGTGAACGTCGGGGGGGAGTCGACGAGCAGTACTTC CASSERRGGVDEQYF
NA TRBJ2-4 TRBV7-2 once TGTGCCAGCAGCTTAGACAGGGCTTCGGACATTCAGTACTTC CASSLDRASDIQYF
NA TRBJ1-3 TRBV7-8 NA TGTGCCAGCAGCTTAGCGAGCCAGGGTAGAACTGGAAACACCATATATTTT CASSLASQGRTGNTIYF
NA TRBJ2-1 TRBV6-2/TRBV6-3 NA TGTGCCAGCAGTTACTCGATACTCCGCTTCGGGAATGAGCAGTTCTTC CASSYSILRFGNEQFF
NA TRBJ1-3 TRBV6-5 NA TGTGCCAGCAAAGATCCGGTCTTGACCATATATTTT CASKDPVLTIYF
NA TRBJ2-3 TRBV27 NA TGTGCCAGCAGTTGGGGGCAGGGGGATACGCAGTATTTT CASSWGQGDTQYF
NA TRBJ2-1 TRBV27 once TGTGCCAGTGCCTGGGACACATACAATGAGCAGTTCTTC CASAWDTYNEQFF
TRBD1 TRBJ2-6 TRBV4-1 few TGCGCCAGCAGCCAAGAAGACAGGGGAGTATCTGGGGCCAACGTCCTGACTTTC CASSQEDRGVSGANVLTF
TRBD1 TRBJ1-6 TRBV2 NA TGTGCCAGCAGTGAATACTTGGGACAGGGGGTCGGTGGTTCACCCCTCCACTTT CASSEYLGQGVGGSPLHF
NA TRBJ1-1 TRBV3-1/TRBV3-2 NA TGTGCCAGCAGCCGGGTAGGGGGGAACACTGAAGCTTTCTTT CASSRVGGNTEAFF
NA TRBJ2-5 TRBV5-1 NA TGCGCCAGCAGCCAGGGGTGGGAGACCCAGTACTTC CASSQGWETQYF
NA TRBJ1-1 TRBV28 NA TGTGCCACCTCCCTAAGGGGGGGTAGATACACTGAAGCTTTCTTT CATSLRGGRYTEAFF
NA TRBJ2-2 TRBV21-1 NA TGTGCCAGCAGCAAAGGGCAACACACCGGGGAGCTGTTTTTT CASSKGQHTGELFF